The 31 T cell receptor beta chains below come from one sample, sequenced in a study of OX40 agonist ivuxolimab in advanced cancers. Only in-frame clones appear in the TCRdb table, and some are missing; sequencing was by immunoSEQ multiplex PCR. This sample has around 98,000 clones, with roughly 85% found just once. Here the sequenced sample was CD4+ or CD8+ T cells sorted from blood, taken in a trial of the OX40 agonist ivuxolimab. Every receptor here comes from an adult with an advanced solid tumor such as melanoma, head and neck, liver or kidney cancer.

The V call is TRBV5-4, the J call TRBJ1-1, with D unresolved. The CDR3 is 13 amino acids. V was pared by 4 bases and J by 5 bases, with 12 bases between. The germline gives CDR1 SGHNT, CDR2 YYREEE (reference sequence). In DNA form, the CDR3 reads TGTGCCAGCAGCCCCTCTGAGGAGACTGAAGCTTTCTTT. Its protein product is CASSPSEETEAFF.

This CDR3 reads CASRTRALGPGELFF. CDR3 in DNA: TGTGCCAGCAGAACCCGGGCCCTCGGGCCAGGGGAGCTGTTTTTT. The J gene is TRBJ2-2, the V gene TRBV11-2, with D hard to call. V dropped 6 bases and J dropped 8 bases, with 19 bases sitting between them. In germline, CDR1 is SGHAT, CDR2 FQNNGV. This CDR3 comprises 15 residues.

The sample holds one count of this clone. The rearrangement joins TRBV10-1 to TRBJ1-1, with D tentatively TRBD1 (5 bases). This CDR3 region has 13 residues. Trimming shortened V by 4 bases and J by 1 base, and 7 bases separated the two germline ends. CDR1 is WNHNN, CDR2 SYGVQD, per germline (reference sequence). Here the CDR3 DNA reads TGCGCCAGCAGTGGACAGACGAACACTGAAGCTTTCTTT. This translates into CASSGQTNTEAFF.

This chain joins TRBV10-3 and TRBJ1-3, with 9 positions matching TRBD1. CDR1 is ENHRY, CDR2 SYGVKD, per germline. The CDR3 is 16 residues long. V gave up 4 bases and J gave up 0 bases; unmatched junction bases: 4. This chain's CDR3 is CAISGNRGLSGNTIYF. The DNA for the CDR3 is TGTGCCATCAGTGGAAACAGGGGGCTCTCTGGAAACACCATATATTTT.

The chain recombines TRBV5-4 with TRBJ1-1; D perhaps matches TRBD1 (5 bases). V lost 3 bases to trimming and J lost 3 bases, with 21 bases between them. The CDR3 covers 17 residues. CDR1 is SGHNT and CDR2 is YYREEE in the germline V gene (reference sequence). CDR3 sequence reads: CASSSPSGGGTYTEAFF. The CDR3 coding sequence is TGTGCCAGCAGCTCCCCTAGCGGGGGAGGTACGTACACTGAAGCTTTCTTT.

The chain recombines TRBV6-6 with TRBJ1-5; possibly TRBD1 for D (6 bases). Germline assignment: CDR1 MNHNY and CDR2 SVGAGI (reference sequence). The CDR3 loop spans 13 amino acids. V was pared by 6 bases and J by 4 bases, with 10 bases between. This CDR3 reads CASREQGNQPQHF. The CDR3 DNA sequence: TGTGCCAGCAGGGAACAGGGAAATCAGCCCCAGCATTTT.

This rearrangement joins TRBV9 to TRBJ1-2, with D tentatively TRBD1 (6 bases). The germline gives CDR1 SGDLS, CDR2 YYNGEE. The CDR3 contains 15 residues. The ends were cut back, 4 bases at V and 2 bases at J, with 15 bases in the middle. The CDR3 coding sequence is TGTGCCAGCAGCCCGAGGGACACCGGGAACTATGGCTACACCTTC. It encodes CASSPRDTGNYGYTF.

The sample holds one count of this clone. This chain links TRBV6-6 with TRBJ2-7; perhaps D is TRBD1 or TRBD2 (6 bases each). The CDR3 has 14 amino acids. Germline V gives CDR1 MNHNY, CDR2 SVGAGI (reference sequence). Trimming took 6 bases from V and 3 from J, leaving 15 bases between them. Written as DNA, the CDR3 is TGTGCCAGCAGCTTTAGGAGGGGGGACTACGAGCAGTACTTC. Residues: CASSFRRGDYEQYF.

The chain carries TRBV5-1 and TRBJ1-2, with a possible D match to TRBD1 (5 bases). Germline V gives CDR1 SGHRS, CDR2 YFSETQ. The germline V and J ends were trimmed by 4 bases and 6 bases, with 22 bases remaining between them. This CDR3 is 16 amino acids long. The CDR3 spells CASSPQYGREGDGYTF. The CDR3 DNA sequence: TGCGCCAGCAGCCCCCAGTATGGCAGGGAAGGTGATGGCTACACCTTC.

The CDR3 is CASSLEVQVPNEQFF. As DNA, the CDR3 is TGTGCCAGCAGCTTAGAGGTTCAAGTTCCCAATGAGCAGTTCTTC. The genes are TRBV7-2 and TRBJ2-1; no clear D. The CDR3 sequence is 15 residues long. Trimming pared 1 base from V and 6 bases from J, leaving 13 bases between. Germline values: CDR1 SGHTA, CDR2 FQGNSA.

This sequence joins TRBV5-1 and TRBJ2-2; no clear D gene. Trimming pared 2 bases from V and 8 bases from J, leaving 13 bases between. The CDR3 totals 14 residues. Germline loops: CDR1 SGHRS, CDR2 YFSETQ. CDR3: CASSLEQPAGELFF. DNA of the CDR3: TGCGCCAGCAGCTTAGAACAGCCGGCGGGGGAGCTGTTTTTT.

The chain combines TRBV12-5 with TRBJ1-5; possibly TRBD1 for D (6 bases). Per the germline V gene, CDR1 is LGHNT and CDR2 is FRNRAP. CDR3 length: 14 amino acids. V gave up 8 bases and J gave up 4 bases, with 15 bases separating them. This CDR3 is CASTPGDKNQPQHF. CDR3 nucleotides: TGTGCTAGTACCCCCGGGGACAAAAATCAGCCCCAGCATTTT.

In this sample, this clone turned up a few times. The chain combines TRBV27 with TRBJ1-6, with TRBD1 identical over 9 bases. CDR3 length: 15 amino acids. CDR1 MNHEY and CDR2 SMNVEV come from the germline V gene (reference sequence). V lost 0 bases to trimming and J lost 10 bases; unmatched junction nucleotides: 4. Here the CDR3 DNA reads TGTGCCAGCAGTTTATCGGGACAGGGACGATCACCCCTCCACTTT. Its translation is CASSLSGQGRSPLHF.

J is TRBJ2-5 and V is TRBV5-6; tentatively, D is TRBD1 (5 bases). The CDR3 sequence is 15 residues long. Between the trimmed V and J ends, which lost 2 bases and 0 bases, there was a span of 11 bases. Germline CDR1 SGHDT, CDR2 YYEEEE. CDR3 sequence: CASSFTVGHQETQYF. CDR3 nucleotide sequence: TGTGCCAGCAGCTTCACAGTGGGGCACCAAGAGACCCAGTACTTC.

This chain links TRBV28 with TRBJ2-4; tentative D call: TRBD1 (6 bases). V was pared by 6 bases and J by 2 bases, with 8 bases between. The CDR3 loop spans 13 amino acids. The germline gives CDR1 MDHEN, CDR2 SYDVKM. The CDR3 DNA is TGTGCCAGCAGGGACAGTTCCAAAAACATTCAGTACTTC. It yields the protein CASRDSSKNIQYF.

The gene calls are TRBV7-3 and TRBJ2-5; D is uncertain. The length of the CDR3 is 13 residues. CDR1 is SGHTA and CDR2 is FQGTGA in the germline V gene. Trimming left V 1 base short and J 5 bases short, with 8 bases between. The CDR3 region is CASSLRIRETQYF. DNA of the CDR3: TGTGCCAGCAGCTTAAGAATTCGGGAGACCCAGTACTTC.

The sample holds a few counts of this clone. The chain has TRBV2 and TRBJ2-5, with D possibly TRBD1 on 5 matching bases. Germline V lookup: CDR1 SNHLY, CDR2 FYNNEI. The V gene lost 6 bases and the J gene lost 5 bases, with 13 bases spanning the gap. The CDR3 loop spans 13 amino acids. Written as DNA, the CDR3 is TGTGCCAGCAGCCCCGTGGGGCGCGAGACCCAGTACTTC. It codes for CASSPVGRETQYF.

V is TRBV18 and J is TRBJ2-1; perhaps TRBD2 as D (7 bases). Per germline, CDR1 KGHSH and CDR2 LQKENI. The length of the CDR3 is 14 residues. V gave up 7 bases and J gave up 7 bases, with 17 bases separating them. The CDR3 region has the DNA TGTGCCAGCTGCCAGTGGGGGGGCCGTAATGAGCAGTTCTTC. Translation: CASCQWGGRNEQFF.

This chain joins TRBV7-9 and TRBJ2-3; D is perhaps TRBD1 (7 bases). CDR1 is SEHNR and CDR2 is FQNEAQ in the germline V gene (reference sequence). The CDR3 length is 17 residues. V lost 5 bases and J lost 4, with 22 bases in between. In nucleotides, the CDR3 is TGTGCCAGCAGCGCGGGACCGGGACAGATAAATTCAGATACGCAGTATTTT. This gives the protein CASSAGPGQINSDTQYF.

Concerning this clone: A read error may produce the germline difference seen at one junction end. The chain employs TRBV2 and TRBJ1-2; D gene ambiguous. Looked up from germline, CDR1 is SNHLY and CDR2 is FYNNEI. The CDR3 consists of 14 residues. CDR3 region: CASSERSANYGCTF. The DNA for the CDR3 is TGTGCCAGCAGTGAAAGGTCGGCTAACTATGGCTGCACCTTC.

The chain links TRBV6-4 to TRBJ2-1; TRBD2 aligns across 8 bases. The CDR3 loop spans 15 amino acids. Germline V lookup: CDR1 MRHNA, CDR2 SNTAGT. J lost 7 bases, V lost 2 bases, and 7 bases had no gene match. The CDR3 DNA reads TGTGCCAGCAGTGACGGCGGGGGGCTGGGGAATGAGCAGTTCTTC. This sequence encodes CASSDGGGLGNEQFF.

This clone was detected a few times. The chain couples TRBV12-2 to TRBJ2-5; the DNA was not used to check the table's D call, TRBD2. TRBV12-2 is noted as a pseudogene. The CDR3 totals 17 residues. CDR3 in amino acids: CASRLVKIGLAAETQYF. As DNA, the CDR3 is TGTGCAAGTCGCTTAGTGAAGATCGGGCTAGCTGCGGAGACCCAGTACTTC.

Points on this clone: The conserved final phenylalanine or tryptophan is absent from the CDR3, which likely points to a read error. The V and J genes are TRBV6-6 and TRBJ1-6; D gene ambiguous. CDR1 MNHNY and CDR2 SVGAGI come from the germline V gene (reference sequence). Trimming shortened V by 8 bases and J by 6 bases, and 14 bases separated the two germline ends. The CDR3 has 14 amino acids. The CDR3 coding sequence is TGTGCCAGCGGTGCTACACCGGGTAATTCACCCCTCCACCTT. Protein sequence: CASGATPGNSPLHL.

The gene calls are TRBV7-8 and TRBJ1-2; 12 bases line up with TRBD1. The ends lost 4 bases at V and 3 bases at J; junction bases unmatched: 15. The CDR3 extends over 19 amino acids. Germline CDR1 and CDR2: SGHVS and FQNEAQ. CDR3 sequence: CASSSRVHGTGGVDYGYTF. Written as DNA, the CDR3 is TGTGCCAGCAGCTCACGAGTGCACGGGACAGGGGGCGTCGACTATGGCTACACCTTC. Full variable domain (rest looked up from reference TRBV7-8 and TRBJ1-2): GAGVSQSPRYKVAKRGQDVALRCDPISGHVSLFWYQQALGQGPEFLTYFQNEAQLDKSGLPSDRFFAERPEGSVSTLKIQRTQQEDSAVYLCASSSRVHGTGGVDYGYTFGSGTRLTVV.

This clone has just a few counts. This chain links TRBV2 with TRBJ2-3; 7 bases are shared with TRBD2. V lost 3 bases and J lost 4; bases outside the gene matches: 4. The CDR3 totals 14 residues. Germline V lookup: CDR1 SNHLY, CDR2 FYNNEI. CDR3 amino acids: CASSDSGGSDTQYF. The DNA for the CDR3 is TGTGCCAGCAGTGACTCCGGGGGGTCAGATACGCAGTATTTT.

This sequence joins TRBV7-6 and TRBJ1-5, with a tentative D call TRBD1 (6 bases). The CDR3 extends over 20 amino acids. The germline gives CDR1 SGHVS, CDR2 FNYEAQ. Between the trimmed V and J ends, which lost 6 bases and 0 bases, there was a span of 27 bases. The CDR3 nucleotides read TGTGCCAGCAGAGGAGCAGGACAGCGCCCTAAGCCTTATAGCAATCAGCCCCAGCATTTT. Its translation is CASRGAGQRPKPYSNQPQHF.

The rearrangement joins TRBV5-1 to TRBJ1-1; possibly TRBD1 for D (6 bases). The CDR3 consists of 16 residues. V was pared by 2 bases and J by 11 bases, with 25 bases between. Germline V CDR1 and CDR2: SGHRS, YFSETQ. The CDR3: CASSLGRGGPPLEAFF. The CDR3 nucleotides read TGCGCCAGCAGCTTAGGGCGGGGGGGGCCGCCCTTAGAGGCTTTCTTT. Together with reference TRBV5-1 and TRBJ1-1, the CDR3 gives the full variable domain: KAGVTQTPRYLIKTRGQQVTLSCSPISGHRSVSWYQQTPGQGLQFLFEYFSETQRNKGNFPGRFSGRQFSNSRSEMNVSTLELGDSALYLCASSLGRGGPPLEAFFGQGTRLTVV.

This chain links TRBV7-3 with TRBJ2-5; possible D gene TRBD1, 6 bases. This CDR3 has 13 amino acids. Per germline, CDR1 SGHTA and CDR2 FQGTGA. V was pared by 2 bases and J by 5 bases, with 9 bases between. CDR3 in amino acids: CASSLGQMETQYF. DNA of the CDR3: TGTGCCAGCAGCTTAGGACAGATGGAGACCCAGTACTTC.

The chain links TRBV19 to TRBJ1-5; tentative D call: TRBD1 (5 bases). Germline V gene sequence: CDR1 LNHDA, CDR2 SQIVND (reference sequence). CDR3 length: 14 amino acids. Trimming removed 3 bases at V and 3 bases at J, with 9 bases between. The CDR3 protein is CASSMGQFNQPQHF. CDR3 in DNA: TGTGCCAGTAGTATGGGGCAGTTCAATCAGCCCCAGCATTTT. The whole variable domain, filled in from reference TRBV19 and TRBJ1-5, reads DGGITQSPKYLFRKEGQNVTLSCEQNLNHDAMYWYRQDPGQGLRLIYYSQIVNDFQKGDIAEGYSVSREKKESFPLTVTSAQKNPTAFYLCASSMGQFNQPQHFGDGTRLSIL.

V gene TRBV9 combines with J gene TRBJ2-7; TRBD1 matches at 11 bases. The CDR3 has 16 residues. The junction had 6 bases not matched to a gene; V was cut back by 0 bases and J by 4 bases. CDR1 is SGDLS, CDR2 YYNGEE, per germline. CDR3 nucleotides: TGTGCCAGCAGCGTAGTCGGACAGGGGGCGCAGTACGAGCAGTACTTC. Translation: CASSVVGQGAQYEQYF.

This clone was seen a few times. The rearrangement joins TRBV7-3 to TRBJ2-1; D possibly corresponds to TRBD2 (5 bases). CDR3 length equals 15 residues. Trimming removed 2 bases at V and 7 bases at J, with 15 bases between. Germline lookup yields CDR1 SGHTA and CDR2 FQGTGA. DNA for the CDR3: TGTGCCAGCAGCTTAGGACTGGCCGGTTCGAATGAGCAGTTCTTC. Translated, it gives CASSLGLAGSNEQFF.